The rows below give T cell receptor beta chains drawn from one sample of a study of PD-L1 blockade in urothelial cancer. Libraries were prepared by immunoSEQ multiplex PCR; TCRdb keeps only in-frame clonotypes and omits some of them. The table has about 88,000 clones, more than 70% seen once; the top ten hold around 0.94%. This specimen was PBMCs, taken around atezolizumab (anti-PD-L1) treatment. The receptor set was obtained from a woman older than 75 with urothelial cancer. The CDR3 runs from the conserved cysteine through the conserved F or W. Rows give clone size only sometimes, using once, few, many, or a class for an expanded clone.

abundance	v_gene	len	j_gene	CDR3aa
.	TRBV27	13	TRBJ1-1	CASRNTGDTEAFF
.	TRBV5-1	16	TRBJ2-1	CASSFGHLISYNEQFF
.	TRBV5-1	13	TRBJ2-7	CASSLEMSREQYF
.	TRBV19	15	TRBJ1-1	CASTWTAWGNTEAFF
.	TRBV11-2	15	TRBJ2-3	CASSLGQGATDTQYF
.	TRBV19	15	TRBJ2-7	CASSDVSGTSYEQYF
.	TRBV19	15	TRBJ2-5	CASSSGGRAAETQYF
.	TRBV6-1	16	TRBJ2-3	CASSVSSGSSTDTQYF
.	TRBV9	18	TRBJ2-7	CASSAGLAGEKLSYEQYF
.	TRBV7-3	15	TRBJ2-2	CASGMGLGVTGELFF
few	TRBV10-3	14	TRBJ2-2	CAISEREWTGELFF
.	TRBV7-3	14	TRBJ2-3	CASMEGRLTDTQYF
.	TRBV2	14	TRBJ2-1	CASSQLAVFGVQFF
.	TRBV30	14	TRBJ2-7	CAWKGQAYSYEQYF
.	TRBV6-1	14	TRBJ1-1	CASRGQGATTEAFF
.	TRBV5-1	13	TRBJ1-3	CASSGTLGNTIYF
.	TRBV7-9	16	TRBJ1-2	CASSLESGRTNYGYTF
once	TRBV2	14	TRBJ2-7	CASTLGRSSYEQYF
.	TRBV10-3	16	TRBJ1-5	CAISESGQGSWQPQHF
.	TRBV6-5	13	TRBJ1-3	CASIDRGGNTIYF
.	TRBV11-3	14	TRBJ2-1	CASSRGLEGSEQFF
once	TRBV6-1	14	TRBJ2-7	CASSSRASGYEQYF
.	TRBV5-1	16	TRBJ2-2	CASSPGPGRDTGELFF
.	TRBV9	14	TRBJ1-1	CASSVVMADTEAFF
.	TRBV30	12	TRBJ1-3	CARVSSGNTIYF
.	TRBV27	15	TRBJ2-3	CASSSSEQGVDTQYF
.	TRBV11-3	13	TRBJ1-1	CASSLGGVSEAFF
.	TRBV5-1	14	TRBJ1-2	CASSPGTVDYGYTF
.	TRBV5-5	14	TRBJ1-4	CASSSVATNEKLFF
.	TRBV10-1	16	TRBJ1-2	CASSPAGQKQMEDYTF
once	TRBV7-9	15	TRBJ2-2	CASSTDRGNTGELFF
.	TRBV27	17	TRBJ2-1	CASARDTNPRVFNEQFF
once	TRBV4-2	15	TRBJ2-7	CASSQASGQGNEQYF
.	TRBV6-5	15	TRBJ2-7	CASSPRGQGSYEQYF
.	TRBV19	14	TRBJ2-7	CASSLQGTSYEQYF
.	TRBV7-3	17	TRBJ2-2	CASSLRLAGGDTGELFF
.	TRBV7-9	14	TRBJ2-1	CASSSGLPSDEQFF
.	TRBV25-1	12	TRBJ2-3	CASTESTDTQYF
.	TRBV6-6	15	TRBJ2-3	CASRRLAGATDTQYF
.	TRBV27	14	TRBJ1-5	CASSFHGGNQPQHF
.	TRBV30	14	TRBJ2-7	CAASPGLAGYEQYF
once	TRBV6-6	14	TRBJ1-2	CASVPRGLNYGYTF